This T cell receptor beta chain was sequenced for a study of Ad26.COV2.S vaccination and SARS-CoV-2 variants. The wider study: Into the muscle, Ad26.COV2.S was dosed once or twice, 56 days apart.

The assay was immunoSEQ multiplex PCR, and TCRdb's table has in-frame clones only and misses some. The sample has 380,000 or so clones, 88% seen once. Indicated treatment: over 15 received Ad26.COV2.S at low or high dose, single or two shots; roughly 5 received placebo; per-sample allocation not given. Vaccine and placebo recipients were sampled on day 63 after the first injection. Study results and limitations: Analyses of TCR breadth and depth may have underestimated total T cell responses.

Trimming removed 5 bases from V and 7 bases from J; junction bases left unmatched: 9. CDR3 length: 15 residues. The germline CDR1 and CDR2 sequences are SGHNT and YENEEA. About this clone: Its antigen is still unknown.

The source is a person aged 18-60 years who received the Ad26.COV2.S COVID-19 vaccine or a placebo. The V and J genes are TRBV11-3 and TRBJ2-1; 9 nucleotides align to TRBD1. This specimen was peripheral blood, taken in a trial of Ad26.COV2.S vaccine versus placebo. The CDR3 nucleotides are TGTGCCAGCAGCCGTGAAACAGGGGGCTGGAATGAGCAGTTCTTC. Amino acids: CASSRETGGWNEQFF.